This TCR beta chain was recorded in a study of blood T cell repertoires in COVID-19. On the study more broadly: COVID-19 samples, acute and convalescent, were from the United States, Italy and Spain.

In the authors' workflow: For nucleated cells, counts were estimated from reference gene primer amplification. Using immunoSEQ multiplex PCR, the repertoire was profiled, and TCRdb retains in-frame clones only, with some absent. D and trimming come from the DNA, and the V and J calls and clone size come from that table. The profile shows 150,000 to 200,000 clones, 90% of them singletons. Germline V gene sequence: CDR1 LNHDA, CDR2 SQIVND (reference sequence). V shed 4 bases, J shed 6 bases, and the junction held 10 bases outside the gene matches. The CDR3 is 16 amino acids. The sequence was obtained from a man in his fifties with acute or convalescent COVID-19. Sample: peripheral blood. J is TRBJ1-5 and V is TRBV19; TRBD1 agrees at 9 bases. The DNA of the CDR3 is TGTGCCAGTAGTACCCGGGGACAGGGCAGGAGTCAGCCCCAGCATTTT. It translates to CASSTRGQGRSQPQHF.